The rows below give T cell receptor beta chains drawn from one sample of a study of blood T cell repertoires in COVID-19. Profiling relied on immunoSEQ multiplex PCR, and the TCRdb table lists in-frame clones only, not all of them. This table holds just over 150,000 clones, approximately 90% found once. The source material was peripheral blood. The receptors come from a man aged 25 to 45 with COVID-19, enrolled during active disease. CDR3s include the opening cysteine and the closing phenylalanine or tryptophan. A D gene is named only where the DNA matches it firmly. The size entry is marked missing in some rows and otherwise reads once, few, many or a size class.

J	size	V	D	DNA	CDR3
TRBJ2-7	NA	TRBV6-2/TRBV6-3	TRBD2	TGTGCCAGCAGTTCACGCCCGGGGGAGGGTGAGCAGTACTTC	CASSSRPGEGEQYF
TRBJ2-2	NA	TRBV11-3	NA	TGTGCCAGCAGCTTGACCGGGAGTAGCACCGGGGAGCTGTTTTTT	CASSLTGSSTGELFF
TRBJ1-1	once	TRBV7-3	NA	TGTGCCAGCGGCGCTCAGGGATACACTGAAGCTTTCTTT	CASGAQGYTEAFF
TRBJ2-7	NA	TRBV3-1/TRBV3-2	TRBD2	TGTGCCAGCAGCCTCTGGACTAGCGGGAGATACGAGCAGTACTTC	CASSLWTSGRYEQYF
TRBJ2-7	NA	TRBV3-1/TRBV3-2	NA	TGTGCCAGCAGCCAAGAATCCAGATTTCCCTACGAGCAGTACTTC	CASSQESRFPYEQYF
TRBJ1-5	NA	TRBV2	NA	TGTGCCAGCACCGGACAGTTCATCAATCAGCCCCAGCATTTT	CASTGQFINQPQHF
TRBJ2-3	once	TRBV29-1	TRBD2	TGCAGCGTGACTAGCGGGATTAGCACAGATACGCAGTATTTT	CSVTSGISTDTQYF
TRBJ1-1	NA	TRBV4-1	TRBD1	TGCGCCAGCAGCCAAGGCCCTGGACAGGGGAGGACTGAAGCTTTCTTT	CASSQGPGQGRTEAFF
TRBJ1-3	NA	TRBV3-1/TRBV3-2	NA	TGTGCCAGCAGCCAAGAGGGCACCACAATCTACCACTCTGGAAACACCATATATTTT	CASSQEGTTIYHSGNTIYF
TRBJ2-5	NA	TRBV7-2	TRBD2	TGTGCCAGCACTCTAGCGGGAGAGAGAGAGACCCAGTACTTC	CASTLAGERETQYF
TRBJ1-2	NA	TRBV6-6	NA	TGTGCCAGCAGTTACTCCCCGGCAGCGAACGGCTACACCTTC	CASSYSPAANGYTF
TRBJ1-2	NA	TRBV2	NA	TGTGCCAGCAGCGCCTTCAGACGGGTCAACTATGGCTACACCTTC	CASSAFRRVNYGYTF
TRBJ1-1	NA	TRBV5-4	TRBD1	TGTGCCAGCAGGGAACGGGGACAGGCGAACACTGAAGCTTTCTTT	CASRERGQANTEAFF
TRBJ1-1	NA	TRBV19	NA	TGTGCCAGTACCCCCCTGGGCAGCGGGGACACTGAAGCTTTCTTT	CASTPLGSGDTEAFF
TRBJ1-1	NA	TRBV19	TRBD1	TGTGCCAGTAGTATGGAAGTATGGACAGGGGACACTGAAGCTTTCTTT	CASSMEVWTGDTEAFF
TRBJ2-7	NA	TRBV18	TRBD2	TGTGCCAGCTCACCAACAGCGGGAGGCTACGAGCAGTACTTC	CASSPTAGGYEQYF
TRBJ2-5	NA	TRBV29-1	TRBD2	TGCAGCGTTGTGATTAGCGGGCAGACCCAGTACTTC	CSVVISGQTQYF
TRBJ1-2	once	TRBV7-2	NA	TGTGCCAGCAGCTCTATGTGGTCGGCAGGGTATGGCTACACCTTC	CASSSMWSAGYGYTF
TRBJ2-7	NA	TRBV6-1	TRBD2	TGTGCCAGCAGTGAATGGGGGGGTGGAACCTACGAGCAGTACTTC	CASSEWGGGTYEQYF
TRBJ2-5	NA	TRBV10-3	NA	TGTGCCATCAGTGACCCCCAGGGGAAGGTTGAGACCCAGTACTTC	CAISDPQGKVETQYF
TRBJ2-1	NA	TRBV5-1	TRBD2	TGCGCCAGCAGCCTCGGGACTAGCCGGAACCCGCATGAGCAGTTCTTC	CASSLGTSRNPHEQFF
TRBJ2-1	NA	TRBV29-1	NA	TGCAGCGTGGCATCAGGGGAGCAGTTCTTC	CSVASGEQFF
TRBJ2-1	NA	TRBV4-3	NA	TGCGCCAGCAGCCCAGATGAGATAGCCAATGGGTTCAATGAGCAGTTCTTC	CASSPDEIANGFNEQFF
TRBJ1-6	NA	TRBV19	NA	TGTGCCAGTAGTTTGACTACCTATAATTCACCCCTCCACTTT	CASSLTTYNSPLHF
TRBJ1-5	NA	TRBV6-5	NA	TGTGCCAGCAGGGGGAGAGTCAATCAGCCCCAGCATTTT	CASRGRVNQPQHF
TRBJ1-2	NA	TRBV6-6	NA	TGTGCCAGCAGTTACATGCGACAGACCCTGACGAGTGGCTACACCTTC	CASSYMRQTLTSGYTF
TRBJ1-6	NA	TRBV5-4	TRBD1	TGTGCCAGCAGCTTGGGACAGGGGGCTTTCGATTCACCCCTCCACTTT	CASSLGQGAFDSPLHF
TRBJ2-1	NA	TRBV12-3/TRBV12-4	NA	TGTGCCAGCAGTTCAGACTACAATGAGCAGTTCTTC	CASSSDYNEQFF
TRBJ2-1	few	TRBV18	TRBD2	TGTGCCAGCTCACCACGGACTAGTCACAATGAGCAGTTCTTC	CASSPRTSHNEQFF
TRBJ2-1	NA	TRBV28	TRBD2	TGTGCCACCTCGGCCGGGACTAGCGTACGACAGGGGCAGTTCTTC	CATSAGTSVRQGQFF
TRBJ2-7	NA	TRBV2	TRBD2	TGTGCCAGCAGTACTAGGACTAGCGGGGGCAGTTACGAGCAGTACTTC	CASSTRTSGGSYEQYF
TRBJ1-5	once	TRBV10-3	NA	TGTGCCATCAGTGACGGGATTAGCAATCAGCCCCAGCATTTT	CAISDGISNQPQHF
TRBJ1-6	NA	TRBV12-5	NA	TGTGCTAGTGGTTTTACGAGTATCTATAATTCACCCCTCCACTTT	CASGFTSIYNSPLHF
TRBJ2-1	NA	TRBV7-6	TRBD2	TGTGCCAGCAGCTTAGCCCCTAGCGGGGGGGCCCACAATGAGCAGTTCTTC	CASSLAPSGGAHNEQFF
TRBJ1-4	NA	TRBV3-1/TRBV3-2	TRBD1	TGTGCCAGCAGCCCAACCAGGGGGCCCTATGAAAAACTGTTTTTT	CASSPTRGPYEKLFF
TRBJ2-1	NA	TRBV3-1/TRBV3-2	NA	TGTGCCAGCACCGAGACAGGAACCTACAATGAGCAGTTCTTC	CASTETGTYNEQFF
TRBJ1-1	NA	TRBV2	TRBD1	TGTGCCAGCAGTGGAGCTCCGGGACAGACGAACACTGAAGCTTTCTTT	CASSGAPGQTNTEAFF
TRBJ1-1	NA	TRBV5-1	NA	TGCGCCAGCGCTGTCCCACAGGGTGAAACTGAAGCTTTCTTT	CASAVPQGETEAFF
TRBJ2-7	NA	TRBV5-1	NA	TGCGCCAGCAGCCTGGACGGCTCCTACGAGCAGTACTTC	CASSLDGSYEQYF
TRBJ1-1	NA	TRBV28	TRBD1	TGTGCCAGCAGTTACCGTAGGGGGACAGAGAACACTGAAGCTTTCTTT	CASSYRRGTENTEAFF
TRBJ1-6	NA	TRBV6-5	NA	TGTGCCAGCAGTCAACAGGGACTAAATTCACCCCTCCACTTT	CASSQQGLNSPLHF
TRBJ2-1	NA	TRBV10-3	TRBD1	TGTGCCACCGGGACAGGGTACAATGAGCAGTTCTTC	CATGTGYNEQFF
TRBJ2-1	NA	TRBV7-2	NA	TGTGCCAGCAGCTTAGGAACGGGCGGGTTTAGGGATGAGCAGTTCTTC	CASSLGTGGFRDEQFF
TRBJ2-5	NA	TRBV3-1/TRBV3-2	TRBD2	TGTGCCAGCACGGGGGGGAACCAAGAGACCCAGTACTTC	CASTGGNQETQYF
TRBJ2-3	NA	TRBV9	TRBD1	TGTGCCAGCAGCGTGGGCCCCGGGACAGGACCCACAGATACGCAGTATTTT	CASSVGPGTGPTDTQYF
TRBJ2-1	NA	TRBV7-6	NA	TGTGCCAGCAGCTTAGCCCCCAGGGACTCCTACAATGAGCAGTTCTTC	CASSLAPRDSYNEQFF
TRBJ2-7	NA	TRBV5-1	NA	TGCGCCAGCAGCTTGGGATTCAGGGGATCCTACGAGCAGTACTTC	CASSLGFRGSYEQYF